The TCR beta chain described here comes from a study of early T cells in non-severe SARS-CoV-2 infection (dated by TCRdb to about 2021). Context from the whole study: Because TCR sequencing was done on bulk RNA from unsorted whole blood, the alpha and beta chains could not be paired. Paper-wide results and their limitations: Matching against VDJdb was skewed toward anti-spike CD8 responses, likely underestimated virus-specific expansions, and missed private and CD4 specificities.

CDR1 and CDR2 are read off the germline V gene as SQVTM and ANQGSEA. From cysteine to phenylalanine, the CDR3 is 14 amino acids long. The sequence is cut down to CDR3 DNA, 42 bases in frame from base 1. V is reduced by 4 bases and J by 9 bases, leaving a spacing of 16 bases between them. The library was produced with 5' RACE. TCRdb lists the instrument as NextSeq 500. To correct for sequencing error and PCR bias, the TCR library protocol tagged individual cDNA molecules with unique molecular identifiers. TCR alpha and beta chains were both sequenced, and the abundances of alpha and beta sequences in each sample were closely correlated with each other. In the original analysis: Decombinator V4 was used to annotate TCR sequences for V gene, J gene and CDR3. TCRs were defined as expanded if a significant change between any two time points was detected under a Poisson model with p below 0.0001. TCR abundances were normalised to the total number of TCRs sequenced per sample and expressed as counts per million. TRAV1-2 paired with TRAJ12, TRAJ20 or TRAJ33 defined MAIT TCRs, while TRAV10 paired with TRAJ18 defined iNKT TCRs. VDJdb, accessed 1 November 2021, was searched for CMV, EBV and SARS-CoV-2 annotated TCRs, with TCRs annotated for multiple antigens excluded. TCRdb reprocessed the public reads (quality trimming at Q25 with fastp, clone calling with MiXCR) and kept in-frame beta chains. Rows matching on CDR3 protein sequence are summarized as one entry with the most common DNA and genes. The V and J calls shown here were made by TCRdb, not taken from the authors' results. For this sample there are 85,000 to 100,000 distinct CDR3 sequences; roughly 17% appear just once. The top ten hold about 5% of the sample.

On this clonotype itself: No antigen is known for it. No qualities accompany the bases; no much larger clone lies one base away.

Set within a cohort of healthcare workers in London, UK, this nested case-control study involved weekly PCR testing of nasopharyngeal swabs along with blood sampling. Between 23 and 31 March 2020, the week of the UK lockdown, healthcare workers were enrolled and then followed up weekly for as long as 16 weeks. The TCR sequence derives from an adult who was a healthcare worker with PCR-confirmed SARS-CoV-2 infection or an uninfected control (not recorded which). The chain is assembled from TRBV29-1 and TRBJ1-6, with no D gene named confidently. This specimen was whole blood, taken at baseline. The DNA reads TGCAGCGTTGTCTTCGGGGTCTTTTGTTCACCCCTCCACTTT. Protein translation: CSVVFGVFCSPLHF.